This TCR beta chain was recorded in a study of CXCR3-negative and CXCR3-positive naive CD8 T cells. Whole-study results and caveats: More hydrophobic TRB CDR3s occurred in CXCR3-positive than in CXCR3-negative naive cells. Memory CD8+ T cell repertoires were far less diverse than both naive subsets.

Germline loops: CDR1 SGHVS, CDR2 FQNEAQ. The CDR3 sequence is 15 residues long. Through 5' RACE with UMI labels, the TRB cDNA libraries were prepared. TCRdb reprocessed the 5' RACE reads, keeping one entry per CDR3 protein, no DNA. The table for this sample gives some 68,000 distinct CDR3 sequences. To note about this clonotype: The antigen is undetermined.

This receptor was obtained from a human donor in good health. Some clones in this sample may be carry-over from other donors' samples. The sample consisted of naive CXCR3+ CD8+ T cells from blood. Subset indicated: CD45RO-CCR7+CD27+CD95- naive CD8+ T cells expressing CXCR3 (TNR3+). The chain employs TRBV7-8 and TRBJ1-6; TCRdb calls TRBD1, which cannot be checked without DNA. CDR3 sequence reads: CASSLLQGGDSPLHF.